The sequence of this TCR beta chain was determined in a study of blood T cell repertoires in COVID-19. This CDR3 is built from 13 residues. Germline trimming cut 6 bases from V and 4 bases from J; bases unmatched to any gene: 5. In germline, CDR1 is MNHEY, CDR2 SVGAGI. Data came from immunoSEQ multiplex PCR; TCRdb stores just in-frame clones and leaves some out. The table has roughly 170,000 clones, 80% to 90% seen once. This clone was found once. The genes are TRBV6-5 and TRBJ1-2, with 7 bases lining up with TRBD1. Sample: peripheral blood. The sequence came from a woman aged 70-85 years with COVID-19, enrolled during active disease. Here the CDR3 DNA reads TGTGCCAGCAGCAATGGACAGGCCTATGGCTACACCTTC. Amino acid sequence: CASSNGQAYGYTF.